This T cell receptor (beta chain) was captured by sequencing in a study of CD8 T cells in ankylosing spondylitis. This clonotype occurred many times. By quantitative 5'-RACE with molecular barcodes, the TCR beta libraries were made. MiXCR was run by TCRdb on the 5' RACE reads, yielding one entry per CDR3 protein. Seen here are around 150,000 distinct CDR3 sequences, under 55% observed once, and the top ten hold 13% to 15%. The sequence was obtained from a male donor with ankylosing spondylitis. Sample: synovial fluid, either unsorted or a sorted T cell fraction (not recorded which).

CDR3 protein: CASSTTGWNTEAFF. CDR3 DNA sequence: TGTGCCAGCAGTACGACAGGCTGGAACACTGAAGCTTTCTTT. The chain joins TRBV27 to TRBJ1-1; weak D call: TRBD1 (6 bases). CDR1 and CDR2 (germline): MNHEY, SMNVEV (reference sequence). V was trimmed by 5 bases and J by 1 base, leaving 11 bases between them. CDR3 size: 14 residues.